This T cell receptor beta chain was recorded in a study of blood T cell repertoires in COVID-19. Germline CDR1 and CDR2: MGHDK and SYGVNS. V lost 3 bases and J lost 5, with 10 bases in between. This CDR3 contains 14 residues. Some clones are missing from TCRdb's copy, which holds only in-frame ones; the method was immunoSEQ multiplex PCR. The sample lists some 360,000 clones, roughly 86% occurring once. This clone was counted a few times. Individuals drawn from around 25 US areas were about 18 to 95 years old. Participant-reported clinical history was the basis for cohort assignment. Sequences were obtained from PBMCs or T cells enriched from blood (not recorded which). This receptor was taken from a woman in her 30s who had been exposed to COVID-19. The chain couples TRBV25-1 to TRBJ2-2; D remains unclear. CDR3 loop: CASSDQTATGELFF. CDR3 bases: TGTGCCAGCAGTGACCAAACAGCTACCGGGGAGCTGTTTTTT.